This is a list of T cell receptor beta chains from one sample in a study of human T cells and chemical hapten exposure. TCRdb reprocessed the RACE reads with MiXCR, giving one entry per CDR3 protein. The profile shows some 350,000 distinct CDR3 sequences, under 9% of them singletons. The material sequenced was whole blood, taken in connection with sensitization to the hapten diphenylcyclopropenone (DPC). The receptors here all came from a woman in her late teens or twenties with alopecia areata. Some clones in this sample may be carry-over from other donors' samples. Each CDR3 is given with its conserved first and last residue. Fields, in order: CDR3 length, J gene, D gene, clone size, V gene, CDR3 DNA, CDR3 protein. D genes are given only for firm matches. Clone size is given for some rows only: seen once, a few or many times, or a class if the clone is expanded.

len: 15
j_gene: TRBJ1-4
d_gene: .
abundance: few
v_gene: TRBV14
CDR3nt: TGTGCCAGCAGCCAAACTCCAGGGTCGATGGAAAAACTGTTTTTT
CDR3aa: CASSQTPGSMEKLFF

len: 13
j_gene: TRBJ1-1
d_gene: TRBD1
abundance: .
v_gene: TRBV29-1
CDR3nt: TGCAGCCCGGTGGGTGCAGGGGGCACTGAAGCTTTCTTT
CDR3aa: CSPVGAGGTEAFF

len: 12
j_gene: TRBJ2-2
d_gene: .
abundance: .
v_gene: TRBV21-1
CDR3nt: TGTGCCAGCAGGGGGAAGACCGGGGAGCTGTTTTTT
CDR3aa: CASRGKTGELFF

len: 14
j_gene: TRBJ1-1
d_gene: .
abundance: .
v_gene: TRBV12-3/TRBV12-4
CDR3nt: TGTGCCAGCAGGCAGACAGGTTCGGGCACTGAAGCTTTCTTT
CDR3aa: CASRQTGSGTEAFF

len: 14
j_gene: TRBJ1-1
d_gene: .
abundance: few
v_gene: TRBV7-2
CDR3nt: TGTGCCAGCAGGTTTGGACTCACCGAGACTGAAGCTTTCTTT
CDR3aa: CASRFGLTETEAFF

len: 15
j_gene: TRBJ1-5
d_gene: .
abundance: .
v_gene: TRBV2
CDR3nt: TGTGCCAGCAGTGAAACCACTACGCCCAAACAGCCCCAGCATTTT
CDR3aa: CASSETTTPKQPQHF

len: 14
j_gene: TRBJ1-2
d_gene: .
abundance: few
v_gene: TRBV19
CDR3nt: TGTGCCAGTAGCAATACCAGGACTAACTATGGCTACACCTTC
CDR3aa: CASSNTRTNYGYTF

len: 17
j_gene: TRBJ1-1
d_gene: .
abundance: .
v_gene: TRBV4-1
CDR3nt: TGCGCCAGCAGCCAAGGGGTTGTTCACAGGCAAAACACTGAAGCTTTCTTT
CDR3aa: CASSQGVVHRQNTEAFF

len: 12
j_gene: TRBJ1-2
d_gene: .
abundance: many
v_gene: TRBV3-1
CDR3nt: TGTGCCAGCAGCCGGAACAACTATGGCTACACCTTC
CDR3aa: CASSRNNYGYTF

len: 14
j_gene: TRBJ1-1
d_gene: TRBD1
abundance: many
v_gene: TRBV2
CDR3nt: TGTGCCAGCATACCGGACAGGCCGAACACTGAAGCTTTCTTT
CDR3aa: CASIPDRPNTEAFF

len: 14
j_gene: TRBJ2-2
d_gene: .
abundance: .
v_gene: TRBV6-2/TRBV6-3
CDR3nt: TGTGCCAGCAGTCAAATAGGGGAACGCGGGGAGCTGTTTTTT
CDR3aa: CASSQIGERGELFF

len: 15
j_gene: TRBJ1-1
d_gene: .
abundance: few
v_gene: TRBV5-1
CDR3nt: TGCGCCAGCAGCTTGGATGGGGTGGCGCGCACTGAAGCTTTCTTT
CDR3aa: CASSLDGVARTEAFF

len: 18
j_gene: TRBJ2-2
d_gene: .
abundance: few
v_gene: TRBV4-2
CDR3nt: TGTGCCAGCAGCCAAGAGTTAAGACGGGACGGTTTGGCCGGGGAGCTGTTTTTT
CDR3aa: CASSQELRRDGLAGELFF

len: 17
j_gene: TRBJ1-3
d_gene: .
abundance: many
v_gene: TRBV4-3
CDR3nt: TGCGCCAGCAGCCAAGTAGCGAGGGCTAGCTCTGGAAACACCATATATTTT
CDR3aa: CASSQVARASSGNTIYF

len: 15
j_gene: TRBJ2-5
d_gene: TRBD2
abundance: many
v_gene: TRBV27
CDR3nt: TGTGCCAGCAGTCTTAGCGGGAACTACCAAGAGACCCAGTACTTC
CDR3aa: CASSLSGNYQETQYF

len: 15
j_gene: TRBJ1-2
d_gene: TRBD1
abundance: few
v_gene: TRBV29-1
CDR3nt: TGCAGCGTTGAAAGGCCAGGGGGTAGAAACTATGGCTACACCTTC
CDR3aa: CSVERPGGRNYGYTF

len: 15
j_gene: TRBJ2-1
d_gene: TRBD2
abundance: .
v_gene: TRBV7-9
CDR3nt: TGTGCCAGCAGCCCCCCAGCGGGGGAGTACAATGAGCAGTTCTTC
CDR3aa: CASSPPAGEYNEQFF

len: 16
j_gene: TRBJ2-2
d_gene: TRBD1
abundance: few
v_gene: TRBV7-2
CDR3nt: TGTGCCAGCGCCATTGGGACAGGGTTTGGGACCGGGGAGCTGTTTTTT
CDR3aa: CASAIGTGFGTGELFF

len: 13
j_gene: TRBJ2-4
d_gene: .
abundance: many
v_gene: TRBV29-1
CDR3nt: TGCAGCGTTGAGGCCACCATCAAAAACATTCAGTACTTC
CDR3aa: CSVEATIKNIQYF

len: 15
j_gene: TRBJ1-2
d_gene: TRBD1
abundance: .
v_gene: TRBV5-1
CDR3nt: TGCGCCAGCAGCCTACGCCAGGGGACAGGGGAAGGCTACACCTTC
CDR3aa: CASSLRQGTGEGYTF

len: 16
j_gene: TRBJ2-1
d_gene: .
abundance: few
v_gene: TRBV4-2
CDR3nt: TGTGCCAGCAGCCAAGAAAATTCCTTTACTTACAATGAGCAGTTCTTC
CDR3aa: CASSQENSFTYNEQFF

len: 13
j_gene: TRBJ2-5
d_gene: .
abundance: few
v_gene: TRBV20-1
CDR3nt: TGCAGTGCAATACAGGAAATCCAAGAGACCCAGTACTTC
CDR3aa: CSAIQEIQETQYF

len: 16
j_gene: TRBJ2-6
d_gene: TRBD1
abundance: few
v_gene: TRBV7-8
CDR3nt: TGTGCCAGCAGTTGGACAGGGCTAGGCGGGGCCAACGTCCTGACTTTC
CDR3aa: CASSWTGLGGANVLTF

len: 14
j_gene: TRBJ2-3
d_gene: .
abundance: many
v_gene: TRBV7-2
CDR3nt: TGTGCCAGCAGCTTAGAGGTTGGCACAGATACGCAGTATTTT
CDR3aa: CASSLEVGTDTQYF

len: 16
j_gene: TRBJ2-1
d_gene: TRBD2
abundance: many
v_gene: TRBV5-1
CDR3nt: TGCGCCAGCAGCCCAAGAACTAGCGTGGGTATCAATGAGCAGTTCTTC
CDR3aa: CASSPRTSVGINEQFF

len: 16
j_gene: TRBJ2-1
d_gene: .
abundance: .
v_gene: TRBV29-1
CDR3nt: TGCAGCGTTGACCCACACGGACTACAGGATATGAATGAGCAGTTCTTC
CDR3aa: CSVDPHGLQDMNEQFF

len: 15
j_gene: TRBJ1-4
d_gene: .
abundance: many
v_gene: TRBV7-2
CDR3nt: TGTGCCAGCAGCTTAGGGGGGCTGTTTAATGAAAAACTGTTTTTT
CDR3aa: CASSLGGLFNEKLFF

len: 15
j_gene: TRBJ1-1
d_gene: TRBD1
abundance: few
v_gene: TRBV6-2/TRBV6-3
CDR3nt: TGTGCCAGCCAGGGGGCCGGATCCATGAACACTGAAGCTTTCTTT
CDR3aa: CASQGAGSMNTEAFF

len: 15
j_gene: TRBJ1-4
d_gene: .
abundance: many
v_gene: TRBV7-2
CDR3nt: TGTGCCAGCAGCTTAGGGGCCAGGGGTAGTGAAAAACTGTTTTTT
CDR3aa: CASSLGARGSEKLFF

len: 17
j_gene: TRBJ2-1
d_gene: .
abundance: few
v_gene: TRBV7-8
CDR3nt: TGTGCCAGCAGCTTAAGGGCTGCCTCGAGCTCCTACAATGAGCAGTTCTTC
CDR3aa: CASSLRAASSSYNEQFF

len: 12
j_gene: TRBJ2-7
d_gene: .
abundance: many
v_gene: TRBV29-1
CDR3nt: TGCAGCGTTAGGAACAGCGTCTACGAGCAGTACTTC
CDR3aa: CSVRNSVYEQYF

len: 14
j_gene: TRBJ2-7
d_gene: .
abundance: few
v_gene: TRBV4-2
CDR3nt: TGTGCCAGCAGCCAAGAGCGTCTTTTCTACGAGCAGTACTTC
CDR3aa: CASSQERLFYEQYF

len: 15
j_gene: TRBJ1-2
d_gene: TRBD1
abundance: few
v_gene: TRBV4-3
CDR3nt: TGCGCCAGCAGCCAAGTCCAACAGGGGAACTATGGCTACACCTTC
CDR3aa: CASSQVQQGNYGYTF

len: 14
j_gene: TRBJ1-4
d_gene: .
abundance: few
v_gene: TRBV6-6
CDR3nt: TGTGCCAGCAGCGAAACTTATTCTAATGAAAAACTGTTTTTT
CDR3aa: CASSETYSNEKLFF

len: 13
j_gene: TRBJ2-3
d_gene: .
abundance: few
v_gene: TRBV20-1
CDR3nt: TGCAGTGCTAGTGCGACTAGCACAGATACGCAGTATTTT
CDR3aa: CSASATSTDTQYF

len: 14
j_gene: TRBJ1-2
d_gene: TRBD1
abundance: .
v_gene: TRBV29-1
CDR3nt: TGCAGCGTTGGGCAGGACAGGGGGAACTATGGCTACACCTTC
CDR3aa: CSVGQDRGNYGYTF

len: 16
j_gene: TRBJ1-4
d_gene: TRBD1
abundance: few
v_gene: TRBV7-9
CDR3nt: TGTGCCAGCAGCTTAGGACCCCAGGGGGCGATGGAAAAACTGTTTTTT
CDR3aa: CASSLGPQGAMEKLFF

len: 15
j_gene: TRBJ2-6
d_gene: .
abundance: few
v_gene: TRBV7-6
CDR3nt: TGTGCCAGCAGCTTAGAACAGTCTGGGGCCAACGTCCTGACTTTC
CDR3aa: CASSLEQSGANVLTF

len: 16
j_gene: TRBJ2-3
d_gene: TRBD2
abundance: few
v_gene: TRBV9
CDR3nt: TGTGCCAGCAGCGTAGGGGCTAGCGGGGGGGCAGATACGCAGTATTTT
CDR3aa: CASSVGASGGADTQYF

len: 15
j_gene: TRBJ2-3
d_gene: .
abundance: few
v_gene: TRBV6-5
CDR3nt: TGTGCCAGCAGGAGACTTGAAAGGAGCACAGATACGCAGTATTTT
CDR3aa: CASRRLERSTDTQYF

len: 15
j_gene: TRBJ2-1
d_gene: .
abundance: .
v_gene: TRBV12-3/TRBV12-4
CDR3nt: TGTGCCAGCAGTTTATTTCAGCGCTTCCACAATGAGCAGTTCTTC
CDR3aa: CASSLFQRFHNEQFF

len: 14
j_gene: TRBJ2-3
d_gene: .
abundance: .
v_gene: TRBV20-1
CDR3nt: TGCAGTGCTAGGAAGGGACTTAACACAGATGCGCAGTATTTT
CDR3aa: CSARKGLNTDAQYF

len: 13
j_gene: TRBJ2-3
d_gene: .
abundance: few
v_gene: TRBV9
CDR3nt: TGTGCCAGCAGCGTACGGAATGCAGATACGCAGTATTTT
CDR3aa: CASSVRNADTQYF

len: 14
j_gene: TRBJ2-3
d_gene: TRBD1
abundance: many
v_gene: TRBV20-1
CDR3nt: TGCAGTGCTCTGACAGGGTCTAGCACAGATACGCAGTATTTT
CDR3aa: CSALTGSSTDTQYF

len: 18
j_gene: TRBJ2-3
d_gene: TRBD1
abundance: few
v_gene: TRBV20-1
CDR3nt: TGCAGTGCTAGCCGCGGGACAGGGGGCGGGTATAGCACAGATACGCAGTATTTT
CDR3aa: CSASRGTGGGYSTDTQYF

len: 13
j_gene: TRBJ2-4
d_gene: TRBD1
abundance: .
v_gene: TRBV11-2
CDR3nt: TGTGCCAGCAGCCTGACAGGGGGAAACATTCAGTACTTC
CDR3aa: CASSLTGGNIQYF

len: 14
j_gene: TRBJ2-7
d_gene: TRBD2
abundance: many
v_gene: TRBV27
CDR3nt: TGTGCCAGCAGCAGGACTAGCGGGGCCTACGAGCAGTACTTC
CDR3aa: CASSRTSGAYEQYF

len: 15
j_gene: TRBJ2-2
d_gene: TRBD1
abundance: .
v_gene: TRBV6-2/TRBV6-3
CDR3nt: TGTGCCAGCAGGAGGACAGGGGTGAACACCGGGGAGCTGTTTTTT
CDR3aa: CASRRTGVNTGELFF

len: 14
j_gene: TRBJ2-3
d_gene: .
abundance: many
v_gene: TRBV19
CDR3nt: TGTGCCAGTAGTATATCCGAAGGGTGGGATACGCAGTATTTT
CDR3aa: CASSISEGWDTQYF

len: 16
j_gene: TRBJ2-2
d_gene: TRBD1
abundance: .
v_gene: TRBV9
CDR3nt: TGTGCCAGCAGCCACCGACAGGGGGTTTGGACCGGGGAGCTGTTTTTT
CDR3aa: CASSHRQGVWTGELFF

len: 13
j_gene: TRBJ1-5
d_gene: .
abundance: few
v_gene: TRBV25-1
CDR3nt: TGTGCCAGCAGTAACCGTCCCGGGCAGCCCCAGCATTTT
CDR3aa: CASSNRPGQPQHF